The 14 T cell receptor beta chains below all came from one sample that was sequenced in a study of glioma-infiltrating T cells after dendritic cell vaccination. The protocol was immunoSEQ multiplex PCR, while the TCRdb copy is restricted to in-frame clones and leaves out a portion. Of roughly 83,000 clones detected, 70% to 90% appear once; the ten largest clones hold about a sixth. Sequences were derived from blood, sampled before dendritic cell vaccination. The receptors were sampled from a human donor with glioblastoma.

The gene calls are TRBV5-6 and TRBJ2-3; D is unresolved. The V and J ends lost 0 bases and 0 bases respectively, with 11 bases between them. CDR1 is SGHDT, CDR2 YYEEEE, per germline. This CDR3 region has 16 residues. The CDR3 sequence is CASSLEWAGSTDTQYF. The CDR3 nucleotides read TGTGCCAGCAGCTTGGAGTGGGCAGGCAGCACAGATACGCAGTATTTT.

This clone was picked up a small number of times. CDR3 amino acids: CASSYSKSGGVNTQYF. CDR3 DNA: TGTGCCAGCAGTTACTCGAAATCGGGAGGTGTGAATACGCAGTATTTT. The chain joins TRBV6-7 to TRBJ2-3; TRBD2 aligns across 7 bases. TRBV6-7 is classed as an ORF, of uncertain function. Unmatched junction bases numbered 10, after V lost 0 bases and J lost 7 bases. This CDR3 spans 16 amino acids.

The chain joins TRBV6-5 to TRBJ2-7; tentative D call: TRBD1 (5 bases). V lost 0 bases, J lost 0 bases, and 12 bases lay in between. The germline CDR1 and CDR2 sequences are MNHEY and SVGAGI. This CDR3 spans 16 amino acids. The CDR3 protein is CASSYSQGPISYEQYF. The DNA for the CDR3 is TGTGCCAGCAGTTACTCGCAGGGCCCTATCTCCTACGAGCAGTACTTC.

CDR3: CASSFGTANEKLFF. The CDR3 bases are TGCGCCAGCAGCTTCGGGACAGCTAATGAAAAACTGTTTTTT. The V call is TRBV5-1, the J call TRBJ1-4, with TRBD1 matching 7 bases. CDR3 length: 14 residues. V trimming: 2 bases; J trimming: 3 bases; junction bases outside the gene matches: 1. The V gene's germline CDR1 is SGHRS and CDR2 YFSETQ.

V is TRBV28 and J is TRBJ1-5, with 9 bases lining up with TRBD1. Trimming at V came to 5 bases and at J to 3 bases, leaving 11 bases not matched to a gene. There are 17 residues in the CDR3. CDR1 MDHEN and CDR2 SYDVKM come from the germline V gene. CDR3 bases: TGTGCCAGCAGTCCTCCCCCGGGACAGGGTGACAATCAGCCCCAGCATTTT. It codes for CASSPPPGQGDNQPQHF. Supplemented by reference TRBV28 and TRBJ1-5, the full variable domain reads DVKVTQSSRYLVKRTGEKVFLECVQDMDHENMFWYRQDPGLGLRLIYFSYDVKMKEKGDIPEGYSVSREKKERFSLILESASTNQTSMYLCASSPPPGQGDNQPQHFGDGTRLSIL.

This clone has just a few counts. The chain uses TRBV5-5 and TRBJ2-1; D is undetermined. The germline CDR1 and CDR2 sequences are SGHKS and YYEKEE (reference sequence). The CDR3 covers 11 residues. Trimming removed 4 bases at V and 5 bases at J, with 4 bases between. The CDR3 sequence is CASSPDNEQFF. The CDR3 DNA reads as TGTGCCAGCAGCCCGGACAATGAGCAGTTCTTC.

The chain joins TRBV2 to TRBJ2-3; D may be TRBD2 (5 bases). Germline CDR1 reads SNHLY; CDR2 reads FYNNEI. The V end was cut by 2 bases, the J end by 0 bases, with 18 bases between. The CDR3 runs 18 residues. The CDR3 coding sequence is TGTGCCAGCAGTGAATTTCTAATGCGCGGGCCCAGCACAGATACGCAGTATTTT. Translated: CASSEFLMRGPSTDTQYF.

The chain uses TRBV30 and TRBJ1-2; the match to TRBD1 covers 7 bases. V dropped 2 bases and J dropped 8; count of bases not matched to a gene: 2. Germline V lookup: CDR1 GTSNPN, CDR2 SVGIG (reference sequence). This CDR3 comprises 11 residues. The CDR3 sequence is CAWSRGLGYTF. The DNA for the CDR3 is TGTGCCTGGAGTAGGGGGCTAGGCTACACCTTC.

This clone appeared a single time. The chain links TRBV9 to TRBJ2-1, with D unresolved. CDR3 length: 15 amino acids. From germline, CDR1 is SGDLS and CDR2 YYNGEE. Trimming cost V 0 bases and J 7 bases, with 14 bases left between them. The CDR3 sequence is CASSVDAGSENEQFF. As DNA, the CDR3 is TGTGCCAGCAGCGTAGATGCTGGGTCGGAGAATGAGCAGTTCTTC.

The chain joins TRBV18 to TRBJ1-2; 9 nucleotides align to TRBD1. The trim removed 5 bases at V and 6 bases at J, leaving 4 bases unmatched. The CDR3 extends over 13 amino acids. Germline values: CDR1 KGHSH, CDR2 LQKENI. The CDR3 region has the DNA TGTGCCAGCTCAGCCCGGGACAGGGATGGCTACACCTTC. Its protein is CASSARDRDGYTF.

The V and J genes are TRBV5-6 and TRBJ2-7; D perhaps matches TRBD1 (6 bases). The V and J ends lost 4 bases and 6 bases respectively, with 17 bases between them. The V gene's germline CDR1 is SGHDT and CDR2 YYEEEE. The CDR3 has 14 residues. The chain's CDR3 is CASSPTGTFSEQYF. The DNA of the CDR3 is TGTGCCAGCAGCCCCACAGGGACCTTCTCCGAGCAGTACTTC. Supplemented by reference TRBV5-6 and TRBJ2-7, the full variable domain reads DAGVTQSPTHLIKTRGQQVTLRCSPKSGHDTVSWYQQALGQGPQFIFQYYEEEERQRGNFPDRFSGHQFPNYSSELNVNALLLGDSALYLCASSPTGTFSEQYFGPGTRLTVT.

The V gene is TRBV4-1, the J gene TRBJ1-3; D ambiguous. Trimming removed 1 base from V and 1 base from J, with 14 bases in between. The CDR3 covers 17 residues. The germline CDR1 and CDR2 sequences are MGHRA and YSYEKL. The CDR3 reads CASSQVDTQLSGNTIYF. In nucleotides, the CDR3 is TGCGCCAGCAGCCAAGTAGACACACAGCTATCTGGAAACACCATATATTTT.

V and J are TRBV11-2 and TRBJ2-1, with 7 nucleotides matching TRBD2. The germline CDR1 and CDR2 sequences are SGHAT and FQNNGV. The CDR3 extends over 19 amino acids. V lost 1 base and J lost 0; bases outside the gene matches: 12. This CDR3 is CASSLVGGYRLISYNEQFF. The CDR3 coding sequence is TGTGCCAGCAGCTTAGTGGGAGGGTACCGTCTGATCTCCTACAATGAGCAGTTCTTC.

The CDR3 coding sequence is TGTGCCAGTAGTATTGCTGGGGCCATCTCTGGAAACACCATATATTTT. Its translation is CASSIAGAISGNTIYF. The chain combines TRBV19 with TRBJ1-3; TRBD1 might be the D (5 bases). V lost 3 bases to trimming and J lost 0 bases, with 12 bases between them. Germline V gives CDR1 LNHDA, CDR2 SQIVND (reference sequence). The CDR3 extends over 16 amino acids.